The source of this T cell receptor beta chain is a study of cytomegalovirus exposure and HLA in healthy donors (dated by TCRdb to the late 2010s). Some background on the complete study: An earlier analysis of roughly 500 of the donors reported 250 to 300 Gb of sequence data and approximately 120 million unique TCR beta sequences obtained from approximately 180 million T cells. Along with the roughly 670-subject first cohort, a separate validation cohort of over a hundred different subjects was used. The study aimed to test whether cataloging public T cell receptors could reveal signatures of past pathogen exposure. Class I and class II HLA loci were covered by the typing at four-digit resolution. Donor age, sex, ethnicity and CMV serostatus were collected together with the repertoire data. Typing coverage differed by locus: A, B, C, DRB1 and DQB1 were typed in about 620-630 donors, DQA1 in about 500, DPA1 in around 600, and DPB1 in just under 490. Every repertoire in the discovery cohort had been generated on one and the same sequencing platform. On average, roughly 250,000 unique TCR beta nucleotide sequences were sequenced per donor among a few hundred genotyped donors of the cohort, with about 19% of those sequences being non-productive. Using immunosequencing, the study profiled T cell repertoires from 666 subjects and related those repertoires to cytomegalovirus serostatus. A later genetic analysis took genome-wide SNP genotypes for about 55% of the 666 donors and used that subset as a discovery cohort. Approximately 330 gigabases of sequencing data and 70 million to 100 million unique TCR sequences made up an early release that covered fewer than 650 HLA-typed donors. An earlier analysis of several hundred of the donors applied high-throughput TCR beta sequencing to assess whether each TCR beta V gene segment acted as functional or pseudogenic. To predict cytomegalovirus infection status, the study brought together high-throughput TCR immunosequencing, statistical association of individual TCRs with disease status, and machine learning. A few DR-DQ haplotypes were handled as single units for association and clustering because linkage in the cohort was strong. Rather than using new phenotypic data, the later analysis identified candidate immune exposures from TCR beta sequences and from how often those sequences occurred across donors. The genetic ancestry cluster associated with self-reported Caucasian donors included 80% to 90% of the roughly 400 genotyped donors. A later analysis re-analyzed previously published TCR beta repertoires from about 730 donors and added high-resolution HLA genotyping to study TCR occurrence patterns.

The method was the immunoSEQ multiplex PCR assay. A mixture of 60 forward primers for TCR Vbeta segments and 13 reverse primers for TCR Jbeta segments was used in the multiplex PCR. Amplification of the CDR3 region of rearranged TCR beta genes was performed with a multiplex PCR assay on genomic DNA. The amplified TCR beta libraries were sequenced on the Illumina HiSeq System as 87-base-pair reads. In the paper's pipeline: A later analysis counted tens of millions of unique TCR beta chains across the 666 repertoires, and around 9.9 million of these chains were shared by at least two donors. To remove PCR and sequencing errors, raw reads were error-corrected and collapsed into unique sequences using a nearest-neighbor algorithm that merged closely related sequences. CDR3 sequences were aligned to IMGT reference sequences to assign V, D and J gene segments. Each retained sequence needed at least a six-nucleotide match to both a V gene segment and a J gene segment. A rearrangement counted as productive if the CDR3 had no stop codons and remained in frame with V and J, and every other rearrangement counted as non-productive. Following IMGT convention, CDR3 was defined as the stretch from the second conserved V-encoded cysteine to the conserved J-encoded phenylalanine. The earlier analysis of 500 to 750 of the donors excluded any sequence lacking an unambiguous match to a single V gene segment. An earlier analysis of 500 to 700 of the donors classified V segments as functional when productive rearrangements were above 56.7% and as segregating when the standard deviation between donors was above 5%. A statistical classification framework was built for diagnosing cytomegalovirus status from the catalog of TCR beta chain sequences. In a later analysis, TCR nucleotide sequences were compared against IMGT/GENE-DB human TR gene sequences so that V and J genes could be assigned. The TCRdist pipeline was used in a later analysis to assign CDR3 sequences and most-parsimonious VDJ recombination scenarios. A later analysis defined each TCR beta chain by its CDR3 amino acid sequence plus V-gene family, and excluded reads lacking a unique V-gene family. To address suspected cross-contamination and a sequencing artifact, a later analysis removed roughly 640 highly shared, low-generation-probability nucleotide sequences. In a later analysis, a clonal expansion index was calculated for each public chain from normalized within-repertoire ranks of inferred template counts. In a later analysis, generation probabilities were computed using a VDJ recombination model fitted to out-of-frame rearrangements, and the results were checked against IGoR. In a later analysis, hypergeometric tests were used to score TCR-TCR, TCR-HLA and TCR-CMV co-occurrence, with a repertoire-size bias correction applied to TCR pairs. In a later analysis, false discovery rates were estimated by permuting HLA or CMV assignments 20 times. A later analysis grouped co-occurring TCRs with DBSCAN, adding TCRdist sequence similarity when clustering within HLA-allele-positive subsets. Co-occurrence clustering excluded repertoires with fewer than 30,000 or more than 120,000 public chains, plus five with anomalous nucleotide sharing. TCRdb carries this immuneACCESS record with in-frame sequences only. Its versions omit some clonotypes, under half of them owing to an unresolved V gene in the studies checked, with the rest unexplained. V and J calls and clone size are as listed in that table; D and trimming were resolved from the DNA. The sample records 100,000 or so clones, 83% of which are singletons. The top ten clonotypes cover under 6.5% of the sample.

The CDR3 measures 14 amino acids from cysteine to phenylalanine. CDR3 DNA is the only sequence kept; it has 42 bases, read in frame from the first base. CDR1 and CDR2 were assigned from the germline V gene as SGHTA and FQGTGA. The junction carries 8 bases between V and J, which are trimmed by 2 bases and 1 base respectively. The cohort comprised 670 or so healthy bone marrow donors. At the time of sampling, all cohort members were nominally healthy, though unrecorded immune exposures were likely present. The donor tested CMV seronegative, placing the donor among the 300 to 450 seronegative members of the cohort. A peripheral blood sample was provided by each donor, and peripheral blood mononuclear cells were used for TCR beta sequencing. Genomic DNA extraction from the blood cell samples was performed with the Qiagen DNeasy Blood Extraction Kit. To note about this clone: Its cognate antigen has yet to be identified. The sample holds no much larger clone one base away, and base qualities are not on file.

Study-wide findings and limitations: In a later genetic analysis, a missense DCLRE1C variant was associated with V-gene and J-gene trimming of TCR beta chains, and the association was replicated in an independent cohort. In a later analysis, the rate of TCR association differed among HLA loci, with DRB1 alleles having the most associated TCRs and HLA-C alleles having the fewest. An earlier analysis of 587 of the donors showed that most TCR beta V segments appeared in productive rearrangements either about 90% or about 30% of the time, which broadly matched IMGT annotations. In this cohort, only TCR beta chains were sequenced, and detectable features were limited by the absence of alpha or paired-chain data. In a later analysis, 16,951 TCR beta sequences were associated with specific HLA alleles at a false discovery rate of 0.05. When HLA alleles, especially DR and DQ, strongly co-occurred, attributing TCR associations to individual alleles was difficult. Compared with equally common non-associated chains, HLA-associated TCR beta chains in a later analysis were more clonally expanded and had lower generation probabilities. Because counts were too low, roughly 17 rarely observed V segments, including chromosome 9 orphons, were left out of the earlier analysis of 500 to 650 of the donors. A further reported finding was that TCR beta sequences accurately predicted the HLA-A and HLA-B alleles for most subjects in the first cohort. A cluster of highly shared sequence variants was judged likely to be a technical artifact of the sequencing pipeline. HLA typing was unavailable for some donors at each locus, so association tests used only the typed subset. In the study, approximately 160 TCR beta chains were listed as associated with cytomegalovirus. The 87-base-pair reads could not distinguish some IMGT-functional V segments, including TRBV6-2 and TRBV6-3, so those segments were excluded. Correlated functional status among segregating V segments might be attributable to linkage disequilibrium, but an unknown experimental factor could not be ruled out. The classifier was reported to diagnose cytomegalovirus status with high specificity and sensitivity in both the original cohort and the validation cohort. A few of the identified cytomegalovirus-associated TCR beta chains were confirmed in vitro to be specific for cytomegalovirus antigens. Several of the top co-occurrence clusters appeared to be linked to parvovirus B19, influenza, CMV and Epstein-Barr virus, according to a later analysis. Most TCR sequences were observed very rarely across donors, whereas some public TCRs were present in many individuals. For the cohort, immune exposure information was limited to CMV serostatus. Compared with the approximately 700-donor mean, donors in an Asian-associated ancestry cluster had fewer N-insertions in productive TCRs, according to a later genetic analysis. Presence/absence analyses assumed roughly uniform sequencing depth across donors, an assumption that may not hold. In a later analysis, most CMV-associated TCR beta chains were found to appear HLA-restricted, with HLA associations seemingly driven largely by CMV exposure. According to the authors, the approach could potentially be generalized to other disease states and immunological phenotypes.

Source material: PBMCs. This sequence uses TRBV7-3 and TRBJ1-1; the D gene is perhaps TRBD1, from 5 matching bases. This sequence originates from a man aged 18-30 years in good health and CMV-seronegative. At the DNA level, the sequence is TGTGCCAGCAGCTTAGGAGACAGGAACACTGAAGCTTTCTTT. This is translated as CASSLGDRNTEAFF.